A single sample is the source of the 30 T cell receptor beta chains below, sequenced in a study of response to subunit inactivated influenza vaccine. TCRdb reprocessed the RT-PCR reads via MiXCR and lists one record per CDR3 protein. The sample records under 500,000 distinct CDR3 sequences, 11% being singletons. Sequenced here: PBMCs from blood, sampled roughly 45 days after vaccination. Every receptor here comes from a man aged 50-59 years who received an inactivated influenza vaccine.

This clonotype has a handful of counts. The junction does not match germline at one end; this may be a read error. This chain uses TRBV7-9 with TRBJ2-5, with D uncertain. CDR3 length: 15 residues. CDR1 is SEHNR and CDR2 is FQNEAQ in the germline V gene (reference sequence). DNA for the CDR3: TGTGCCAGCCTTACCGACGGCGGTCGACCAGAGGCCCAGTACTTC. Protein product: CASLTDGGRPEAQYF.

The chain carries TRBV18 and TRBJ2-3; D gene uncertain. With 6 bases removed from V and 1 base from J, the gap between germline ends came to 8 bases. CDR1 is KGHSH, CDR2 LQKENI, per germline. There are 13 residues in the CDR3. The CDR3 DNA reads as TGTGCCAGCTCCCCGACCGGCACAGATACGCAGTATTTT. Its protein is CASSPTGTDTQYF. The whole variable domain, filled in from reference TRBV18 and TRBJ2-3, reads NAGVMQNPRHLVRRRGQEARLRCSPMKGHSHVYWYRQLPEEGLKFMVYLQKENIIDESGMPKERFSAEFPKEGPSILRIQQVVRGDSAAYFCASSPTGTDTQYFGPGTRLTVL.

This clonotype was counted only a few times. The rearrangement links TRBV27 to TRBJ2-1; 10 bases match TRBD1. The CDR3 contains 12 residues. V shed 5 bases and J 14 bases; nucleotides not matched to a gene: 6. CDR1 MNHEY and CDR2 SMNVEV come from the germline V gene (reference sequence). CDR3 DNA: TGTGCCAGCAGTCGGGACAGGGGAGTAGAGTTCTTC. It is translated as CASSRDRGVEFF.

This chain joins TRBV6-5 and TRBJ1-5; D remains unclear. Per the germline V gene, CDR1 is MNHEY and CDR2 is SVGAGI. This CDR3 spans 15 amino acids. The V end was cut by 0 bases, the J end by 0 bases, with 6 bases between. Here the CDR3 reads CASSYSIRSNQPQHF. The CDR3 bases are TGTGCCAGCAGTTACTCGATCCGTAGCAATCAGCCCCAGCATTTT.

The J gene is TRBJ2-7, the V gene TRBV20-1, with D maybe TRBD2 (5 bases). The CDR3 extends over 12 amino acids. CDR1 DFQATT and CDR2 SNEGSKA come from the germline V gene (reference sequence). V was clipped by 7 bases and J by 6 bases, with 16 bases between them. CDR3 coding DNA: TGCAGTGTCAAGCATGGAGGCCTCGAGCAGTACTTC. Its translation is CSVKHGGLEQYF.

The rearrangement joins TRBV4-1 to TRBJ1-5; D is possibly TRBD1 (6 bases). CDR1 is MGHRA, CDR2 YSYEKL, per germline. This CDR3 comprises 15 residues. Trimming shortened V by 0 bases and J by 7 bases, and 13 bases separated the two germline ends. The CDR3 coding sequence is TGCGCCAGCAGCCAAGAGGGGGGGCGCAGCCAGCCCCAGCATTTT. It yields the protein CASSQEGGRSQPQHF.

Many counts were recorded for this clonotype. The rearrangement uses TRBV6-1 and TRBJ2-1; 10 bases match TRBD1. The CDR3 sequence is 15 residues long. The ends lost 7 bases at V and 4 bases at J; junction bases unmatched: 7. The germline CDR1 and CDR2 sequences are MNHNS and SASEGT. CDR3: CASILDRGSYNEQFF. The CDR3 nucleotides are TGTGCCAGCATTCTGGACAGGGGGTCGTACAATGAGCAGTTCTTC.

This clonotype was counted a few times. The chain uses TRBV29-1 and TRBJ1-1, with D tentatively TRBD1 (5 bases). V lost 3 bases, J lost 0 bases, and 11 bases lay in between. Germline V gene sequence: CDR1 SQVTM, CDR2 ANQGSEA. The CDR3 runs to 14 residues. The CDR3 protein is CSVDQGVVNTEAFF. CDR3 DNA: TGCAGCGTTGATCAGGGAGTGGTGAACACTGAAGCTTTCTTT.

V gene TRBV5-5 combines with J gene TRBJ2-7; D possibly corresponds to TRBD1 (5 bases). This CDR3 contains 15 residues. Germline V gives CDR1 SGHKS, CDR2 YYEKEE (reference sequence). Trimming removed 0 bases from V and 3 bases from J, with 13 bases in between. The CDR3 region is CASSLVAGQIYEQYF. CDR3 sequence (DNA): TGTGCCAGCAGCTTGGTAGCAGGGCAAATCTACGAGCAGTACTTC.

This clonotype was counted many times. The chain is built from TRBV3-1 and TRBJ2-7; tentative D call: TRBD2 (6 bases). The length of the CDR3 is 12 residues. Germline CDR1 LGHDT, CDR2 YNNKEL (reference sequence). Deletions cut 3 bases from V and 4 bases from J, with 7 bases between. The DNA of the CDR3 is TGTGCCAGCAGCCAGGGGGGATACGAGCAGTACTTC. Protein: CASSQGGYEQYF.

This clonotype showed up just a few times. The genes are TRBV12-3 or TRBV12-4 and TRBJ1-5; D remains ambiguous. Trimming pared 1 base from V and 1 base from J, leaving 8 bases between. This CDR3 is built from 15 residues. DNA of the CDR3: TGTGCCAGCAGTTTAGGCTGGGAGAGCAATCAGCCCCAGCATTTT. Its translation is CASSLGWESNQPQHF.

The CDR3 spells CASRDSEQDIQYF. The CDR3 DNA sequence: TGTGCCAGCAGAGACAGTGAGCAAGACATTCAGTACTTC. The chain joins TRBV6-6 to TRBJ2-4, with D possibly being TRBD1 (5 bases). The CDR3 runs 13 residues. Trimming removed 6 bases from V and 8 bases from J, with 14 bases in between. From germline, CDR1 is MNHNY and CDR2 SVGAGI (reference sequence).

This clonotype was picked up a small number of times. The V gene is TRBV9, the J gene TRBJ2-3; 11 nucleotides agree with TRBD2. CDR3 length: 16 amino acids. J gave up 4 bases and V 0 bases, and 4 bases lay outside the gene matches. From germline, CDR1 is SGDLS and CDR2 YYNGEE. This CDR3 is CASSVGTSGGADTQYF. The DNA for the CDR3 is TGTGCCAGCAGCGTAGGAACTAGCGGGGGAGCAGATACGCAGTATTTT.

This clonotype was counted between two and nine times. This chain connects TRBV7-9 to TRBJ2-3; 14 bases match TRBD2. Germline trimming cut 3 bases from V and 8 bases from J; bases unmatched to any gene: 10. From germline, CDR1 is SEHNR and CDR2 FQNEAQ (reference sequence). The CDR3 runs to 17 residues. In DNA, the CDR3 is TGTGCCAGCAGCTTTTCCGGACTAGCGGGAGGCCAGACTACGCAGTATTTT. As protein: CASSFSGLAGGQTTQYF.

There are a few counts of this clonotype. V gene TRBV12-3 or TRBV12-4 combines with J gene TRBJ2-1; 10 bases fit TRBD1. This CDR3 spans 16 amino acids. Trimming took 5 bases from V and 4 from J; bases not matched to a gene: 8. The CDR3 sequence: CASSEAGTGEYNEQFF. In DNA form, the CDR3 reads TGTGCCAGCAGTGAAGCCGGGACAGGGGAGTACAATGAGCAGTTCTTC.

In this sample, this clonotype turned up a few times. This rearrangement joins TRBV18 to TRBJ2-7, with D possibly being TRBD2 (6 bases). The CDR3 is made up of 16 amino acids. The germline V gene encodes CDR1 KGHSH and CDR2 LQKENI. The V gene lost 3 bases and the J gene lost 1 base, with 16 bases spanning the gap. The CDR3 spells CASSPTPGGASYEQYF. CDR3 coding DNA: TGTGCCAGCTCACCCACCCCAGGAGGGGCGTCCTACGAGCAGTACTTC.

The chain combines TRBV5-1 with TRBJ2-4; D tentatively reads TRBD1 or TRBD2 (7 bases each). The ends were cut back, 0 bases at V and 6 bases at J, with 22 bases in the middle. CDR1 is SGHRS and CDR2 is YFSETQ in the germline V gene. The CDR3 contains 18 residues. CDR3: CASSLAPTGEGLPNIQYF. In nucleotides, the CDR3 is TGCGCCAGCAGCTTGGCCCCCACAGGGGAGGGTTTGCCAAACATTCAGTACTTC.

The chain joins TRBV7-3 to TRBJ2-3; 7 bases match TRBD2. CDR1 is SGHTA, CDR2 FQGTGA, per germline. This CDR3 comprises 14 residues. V lost 2 bases and J lost 5; bases outside the gene matches: 4. The CDR3 loop is CASSLGIAGDTQYF. The CDR3 coding sequence is TGTGCCAGCAGCTTAGGGATAGCGGGAGATACGCAGTATTTT. The full variable domain, with the rest looked up from reference TRBV7-3 and TRBJ2-3, is GAGVSQTPSNKVTEKGKYVELRCDPISGHTALYWYRQSLGQGPEFLIYFQGTGAADDSGLPNDRFFAVRPEGSVSTLKIQRTERGDSAVYLCASSLGIAGDTQYFGPGTRLTVL.

This clonotype appeared a few times. J is TRBJ2-5 and V is TRBV4-1; the D gene is possibly TRBD2 (5 bases). Deletions cut 0 bases from V and 5 bases from J, with 19 bases between. The CDR3 is 17 residues long. Looked up from germline, CDR1 is MGHRA and CDR2 is YSYEKL. The CDR3 is CASSQDPSVVGGETQYF. The CDR3 DNA reads TGCGCCAGCAGCCAAGATCCGAGTGTTGTTGGCGGGGAGACCCAGTACTTC.

This clonotype was counted a few times. V and J are TRBV5-1 and TRBJ2-7; 8 bases are shared with TRBD2. The CDR3 sequence is 15 residues long. J was trimmed by 4 bases and V by 2 bases; bases with no gene match: 8. CDR1 and CDR2 from the germline V gene are SGHRS and YFSETQ. The CDR3 nucleotides are TGCGCCAGCAGCTTAACCGGGAGGGCCGGATACGAGCAGTACTTC. The encoded protein is CASSLTGRAGYEQYF.

This chain links TRBV5-1 with TRBJ2-1; the D gene is possibly TRBD1 (5 bases). V lost 4 bases and J 3 bases, leaving 17 bases between the germline ends. This CDR3 has 16 amino acids. The germline V gene encodes CDR1 SGHRS and CDR2 YFSETQ. The CDR3 DNA reads TGCGCCAGCAGCCACCGATGGGGCCAGGGCTACAATGAGCAGTTCTTC. This sequence encodes CASSHRWGQGYNEQFF. The entire variable domain, with the rest obtained from reference TRBV5-1 and TRBJ2-1, is as follows: KAGVTQTPRYLIKTRGQQVTLSCSPISGHRSVSWYQQTPGQGLQFLFEYFSETQRNKGNFPGRFSGRQFSNSRSEMNVSTLELGDSALYLCASSHRWGQGYNEQFFGPGTRLTVL.

This clonotype was detected only a few times. The rearrangement uses TRBV10-3 and TRBJ2-7; D is uncertain. The CDR3 runs 14 residues. Germline V gene sequence: CDR1 ENHRY, CDR2 SYGVKD. V dropped 0 bases and J dropped 5 bases, with 11 bases sitting between them. The CDR3 is CAISESIISHEQYF. The DNA of the CDR3 is TGTGCCATCAGTGAGTCGATTATCAGCCACGAGCAGTACTTC.

This clonotype was detected only a few times. The chain is built from TRBV5-1 and TRBJ2-7, with 9 bases aligning to TRBD2. Germline V gives CDR1 SGHRS, CDR2 YFSETQ. The CDR3 extends over 15 amino acids. V gave up 1 base and J gave up 5 bases; unmatched junction bases: 7. The CDR3 DNA sequence: TGCGCCAGCAGCTTGCTAGCGGGACGAGTCGACGAGCAGTACTTC. This encodes CASSLLAGRVDEQYF.

Only a few counts were recorded for this clonotype. The chain joins TRBV29-1 to TRBJ1-1; TRBD1 is a possible D gene (5 bases). CDR3 length: 13 residues. Trimming removed 5 bases at V and 4 bases at J, with 14 bases between. CDR1 is SQVTM, CDR2 ANQGSEA, per germline. The DNA of the CDR3 is TGCAGCGTTAAAGGGGTGGAGGCCACTGAAGCTTTCTTT. Translated: CSVKGVEATEAFF.

This clonotype showed up just a few times. This chain links TRBV15 with TRBJ2-5; no firm D call. V was trimmed by 0 bases and J by 0 bases, leaving 5 bases between them. This CDR3 is 14 amino acids long. Germline lookup yields CDR1 LNHNV and CDR2 YYDKDF (reference sequence). CDR3 protein: CATSRERYQETQYF. In DNA, the CDR3 is TGTGCCACCAGCAGAGAGAGATACCAAGAGACCCAGTACTTC.

The chain uses TRBV20-1 and TRBJ2-3; weak D call: TRBD2 (6 bases). V lost 1 base and J 1 base, leaving 12 bases between the germline ends. The V gene's germline CDR1 is DFQATT and CDR2 SNEGSKA (reference sequence). The CDR3 is made up of 15 amino acids. CDR3 in amino acids: CSARAMRGRTDTQYF. In DNA, the CDR3 is TGCAGTGCTAGAGCTATGCGGGGACGCACAGATACGCAGTATTTT.

This clonotype has a count of ten or more. The rearrangement links TRBV12-3 or TRBV12-4 to TRBJ1-1; TRBD1 is a possible D gene (6 bases). Trimming removed 2 bases from V and 6 bases from J, with 13 bases in between. This CDR3 comprises 14 residues. In DNA, the CDR3 is TGTGCCAGCAGTTTAAAAACAGGGTCCGCTGAAGCTTTCTTT. Translating gives CASSLKTGSAEAFF.

This clonotype was detected many times. The genes are TRBV18 and TRBJ1-2; maybe TRBD1 (6 bases). The CDR3 has 14 amino acids. V lost 3 bases to trimming and J lost 3 bases, with 11 bases between them. CDR1 and CDR2 (germline): KGHSH, LQKENI. The chain's CDR3 is CASSPQGMDYGYTF. Written as DNA, the CDR3 is TGTGCCAGCTCACCTCAGGGGATGGACTATGGCTACACCTTC.

This clonotype was seen a handful of times. This chain connects TRBV5-1 to TRBJ2-7; D is unresolved. The V end was cut by 2 bases, the J end by 0 bases, with 9 bases between. Germline V gives CDR1 SGHRS, CDR2 YFSETQ. This CDR3 is 14 amino acids long. This CDR3 is CASSFELSSYEQYF. The CDR3 region has the DNA TGCGCCAGCAGCTTCGAACTCAGCTCCTACGAGCAGTACTTC.

In its sample, this clonotype was seen a few times. The V call is TRBV4-3, the J call TRBJ2-7, with D tentatively TRBD1 (5 bases). V was trimmed by 0 bases and J by 3 bases, leaving 12 bases between them. Germline V gene sequence: CDR1 LGHNA, CDR2 YSLEER. The CDR3 sequence is 15 residues long. The CDR3 sequence: CASSQEARDLYEQYF. CDR3 sequence (DNA): TGCGCCAGCAGCCAAGAGGCCAGGGATCTCTACGAGCAGTACTTC.